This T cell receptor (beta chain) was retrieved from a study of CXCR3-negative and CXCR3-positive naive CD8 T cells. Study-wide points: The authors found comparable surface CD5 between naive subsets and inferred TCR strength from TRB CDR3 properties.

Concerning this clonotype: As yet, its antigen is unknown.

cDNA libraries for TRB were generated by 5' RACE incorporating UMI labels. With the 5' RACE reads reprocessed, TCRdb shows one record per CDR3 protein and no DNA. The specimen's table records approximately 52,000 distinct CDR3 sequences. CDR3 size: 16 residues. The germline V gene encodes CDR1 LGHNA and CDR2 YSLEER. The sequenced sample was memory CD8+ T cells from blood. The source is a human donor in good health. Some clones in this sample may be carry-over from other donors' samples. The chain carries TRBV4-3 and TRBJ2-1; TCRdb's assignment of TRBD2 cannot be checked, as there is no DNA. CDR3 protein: CASSQDEGGGPHEQFF.